What follows describes a single TCR beta chain. Its matching antigen is unknown. This table comes from immunoSEQ multiplex PCR, and its TCRdb copy is limited to in-frame clones, with some not included. The table lists 7,400 or so clones, around 85% of them singletons. This specimen comes from a study of lymphopenia after photon versus proton radiotherapy. CDR3 length equals 16 residues. With 6 bases removed from V and 1 base from J, the gap between germline ends came to 15 bases. Germline V gene data show CDR1 as KGHSH and CDR2 as LQKENI. The study's findings and limits: Relative stability marked proton patients; photon patients lost diversity and naive cells.

The source material was peripheral blood, sampled from a patient treated with photon-based radiotherapy. The clonotype was recovered from a woman aged 70-85 years with pancreatic cancer. The V gene is TRBV18, the J gene TRBJ2-2; perhaps TRBD1 as D (6 bases). Here the CDR3 DNA reads TGTGCCAGCTCGCAACAGGGCTCCAAGAACACCGGGGAGCTGTTTTTT. As protein: CASSQQGSKNTGELFF. The full variable domain, rest sourced from reference TRBV18 and TRBJ2-2, is NAGVMQNPRHLVRRRGQEARLRCSPMKGHSHVYWYRQLPEEGLKFMVYLQKENIIDESGMPKERFSAEFPKEGPSILRIQQVVRGDSAAYFCASSQQGSKNTGELFFGEGSRLTVL.